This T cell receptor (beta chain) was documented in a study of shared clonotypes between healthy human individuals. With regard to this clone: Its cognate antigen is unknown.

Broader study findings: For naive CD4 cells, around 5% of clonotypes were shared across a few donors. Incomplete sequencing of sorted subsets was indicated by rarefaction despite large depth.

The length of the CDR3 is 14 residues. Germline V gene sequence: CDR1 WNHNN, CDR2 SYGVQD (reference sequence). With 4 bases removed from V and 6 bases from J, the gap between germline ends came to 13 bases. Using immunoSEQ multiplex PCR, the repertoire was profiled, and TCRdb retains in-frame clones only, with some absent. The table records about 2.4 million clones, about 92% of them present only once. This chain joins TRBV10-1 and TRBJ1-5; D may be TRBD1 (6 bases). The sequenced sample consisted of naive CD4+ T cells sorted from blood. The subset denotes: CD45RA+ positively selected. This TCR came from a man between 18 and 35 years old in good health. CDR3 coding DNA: TGCGCCAGCAGTGGTCAGGGACAAGGTCAGCCCCAGCATTTT. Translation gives CASSGQGQGQPQHF.